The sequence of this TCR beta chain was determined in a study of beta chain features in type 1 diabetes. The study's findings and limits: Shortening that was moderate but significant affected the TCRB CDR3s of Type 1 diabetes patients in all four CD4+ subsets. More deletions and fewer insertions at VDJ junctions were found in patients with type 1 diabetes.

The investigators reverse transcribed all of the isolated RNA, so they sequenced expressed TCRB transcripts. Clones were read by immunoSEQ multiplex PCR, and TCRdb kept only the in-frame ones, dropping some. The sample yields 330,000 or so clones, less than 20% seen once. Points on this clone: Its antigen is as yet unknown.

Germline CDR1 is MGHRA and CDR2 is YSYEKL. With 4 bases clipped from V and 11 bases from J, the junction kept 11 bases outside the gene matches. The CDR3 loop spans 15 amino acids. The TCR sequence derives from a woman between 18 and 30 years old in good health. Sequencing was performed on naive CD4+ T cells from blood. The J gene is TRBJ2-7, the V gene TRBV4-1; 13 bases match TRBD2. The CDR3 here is CASSRTGTSGVSKYF. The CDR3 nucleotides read TGCGCCAGCAGCCGGACCGGGACTAGCGGGGTTTCCAAGTACTTC.